The rows below give T cell receptor beta chains drawn from one sample of a study of blood T cell repertoires in COVID-19. Profiled with immunoSEQ multiplex PCR; TCRdb holds only in-frame clones, not every one. Among about 55,000 clones listed, more than 70% were seen once. Sequencing was carried out using peripheral blood. These receptors originate from a man aged 60-69 years with active COVID-19. Each CDR3 is given with its conserved first and last residue. A D gene is named only where the DNA matches it firmly. The listing skips clone size in some rows; elsewhere it reads once, few, many or a size class.

TRBV3-1/TRBV3-2	-	TRBJ2-7	16	-	CASSQGWLAFGGEQYF	TGTGCCAGCAGCCAAGGGTGGCTAGCGTTCGGAGGGGAGCAGTACTTC
TRBV30	-	TRBJ2-2	13	-	CAWSEAGIGELFF	TGTGCCTGGAGTGAGGCAGGGATCGGGGAGCTGTTTTTT
TRBV14	TRBD2	TRBJ2-1	15	-	CASRYSGNRVNEQFF	TGTGCCAGTAGATATAGCGGGAACCGGGTAAATGAGCAGTTCTTC
TRBV19	TRBD1	TRBJ1-4	16	-	CASSDDRGPTNEKLFF	TGTGCCAGTAGTGACGACAGGGGGCCGACTAATGAAAAACTGTTTTTT
TRBV10-3	TRBD1	TRBJ2-7	12	-	CATGTEVYEQYF	TGTGCCACCGGGACAGAAGTCTACGAGCAGTACTTC
TRBV5-1	-	TRBJ2-2	15	-	CASSPQGLNTGELFF	TGCGCCAGCAGCCCCCAGGGACTGAACACCGGGGAGCTGTTTTTT
TRBV5-1	-	TRBJ1-2	14	-	CASSLPGPNYGYTF	TGCGCCAGCAGCTTACCCGGTCCTAACTATGGCTACACCTTC
TRBV7-9	TRBD2	TRBJ2-7	15	-	CASSPTSGRGYEQYF	TGTGCCAGCAGCCCCACTAGCGGGAGAGGATACGAGCAGTACTTC
TRBV19	TRBD2	TRBJ2-3	16	few	CASSIEGTSGRNTQYF	TGTGCCAGTAGTATAGAGGGGACTAGCGGGAGGAATACGCAGTATTTT
TRBV7-9	-	TRBJ2-7	14	-	CASSLVYQGGEQYF	TGTGCCAGCAGCTTAGTATACCAGGGCGGCGAGCAGTACTTC
TRBV5-3	-	TRBJ2-3	17	-	CARSLGQHTESTDTQYF	TGTGCCAGAAGCTTGGGACAGCACACCGAAAGCACAGATACGCAGTATTTT
TRBV19	TRBD1	TRBJ1-1	15	-	CASSMIGTGDTEAFF	TGTGCCAGTAGTATGATTGGAACAGGGGACACTGAAGCTTTCTTT
TRBV29-1	TRBD1	TRBJ1-1	13	-	CSVRQGGNTEAFF	TGCAGCGTTAGACAGGGGGGGAACACTGAAGCTTTCTTT
TRBV12-3/TRBV12-4	-	TRBJ2-7	13	-	CASSYATTREQYF	TGTGCCAGCAGTTACGCGACTACCAGGGAGCAGTACTTC
TRBV7-9	-	TRBJ1-2	12	once	CASSLSPFGYTF	TGTGCCAGCAGCTTATCCCCATTTGGCTACACCTTC
TRBV1	-	TRBJ2-4	16	-	CTSSQASGLAKNIQYF	TGCACCAGCAGCCAAGCTAGCGGGCTAGCCAAAAACATTCAGTACTTC
TRBV19	-	TRBJ1-4	13	-	CASSIGSAEKLFF	TGTGCCAGTAGTATAGGCAGCGCCGAAAAACTGTTTTTT
TRBV25-1	-	TRBJ2-2	16	-	CASSDPSPVYTGELFF	TGTGCCAGCAGTGACCCTTCCCCTGTCTACACCGGGGAGCTGTTTTTT
TRBV4-1	-	TRBJ1-3	17	-	CASSQVQGPTSGNTIYF	TGCGCCAGCAGCCAAGTCCAGGGGCCCACCTCTGGAAACACCATATATTTT
TRBV27	TRBD2	TRBJ2-2	17	-	CASSSELAGVLTGELFF	TGTGCCAGCAGTTCAGAACTAGCGGGAGTACTCACCGGGGAGCTGTTTTTT
TRBV9	TRBD2	TRBJ2-7	15	-	CASSVIAGEQYEQYF	TGTGCCAGCAGCGTCATAGCGGGAGAGCAGTACGAGCAGTACTTC
TRBV27	TRBD2	TRBJ2-3	14	-	CASSREGLADTQYF	TGTGCCAGCAGTCGGGAGGGCCTCGCAGATACGCAGTATTTT
TRBV10-2	TRBD2	TRBJ2-7	17	once	CASTKGLWTSGDPQQYF	TGCGCCAGCACTAAGGGACTTTGGACTAGCGGGGACCCCCAGCAGTACTTC
TRBV5-6	TRBD2	TRBJ2-3	15	-	CASSLGTRTRDTQYF	TGTGCCAGCAGCTTGGGGACTAGAACGAGAGATACGCAGTATTTT
TRBV27	TRBD1	TRBJ1-5	13	-	CASKQGANQPQHF	TGTGCCAGCAAACAGGGGGCAAATCAGCCCCAGCATTTT
TRBV3-1/TRBV3-2	-	TRBJ2-2	13	-	CASSQGPTGELFF	TGTGCCAGCAGCCAAGGGCCCACCGGGGAGCTGTTTTTT
TRBV24-1	-	TRBJ2-2	16	-	CATSATGHDGSGELFF	TGTGCCACCAGTGCCACCGGACATGACGGGTCCGGGGAGCTGTTTTTT
TRBV14	-	TRBJ1-2	14	-	CASSPLTQVYGYTF	TGTGCCAGCAGCCCCCTAACCCAGGTCTATGGCTACACCTTC
TRBV4-1	-	TRBJ1-5	16	-	CASSQGVGRRNQPQHF	TGCGCCAGCAGCCAGGGAGTCGGGCGGCGCAATCAGCCCCAGCATTTT
TRBV11-2	TRBD2	TRBJ2-3	18	once	CASSSIAGGRFGTDTQYF	TGTGCCAGCAGTTCCATAGCGGGAGGGCGCTTCGGCACAGATACGCAGTATTTT
TRBV27	TRBD1	TRBJ1-2	15	few	CASTPGQGVGYGYTF	TGTGCCAGCACGCCCGGACAGGGGGTAGGATATGGCTACACCTTC
TRBV27	-	TRBJ2-7	13	few	CASSTTGRYEQYF	TGTGCCAGCAGCACGACAGGGAGGTACGAGCAGTACTTC
TRBV5-4	TRBD2	TRBJ2-2	15	-	CASSFSGRGGGELFF	TGTGCCAGCAGCTTTAGCGGGAGGGGTGGCGGGGAGCTGTTTTTT
TRBV9	TRBD2	TRBJ2-1	17	-	CASSVGGLAGGRDEQFF	TGTGCCAGCAGCGTAGGGGGACTAGCGGGAGGGCGGGATGAGCAGTTCTTC
TRBV5-1	TRBD2	TRBJ2-3	16	-	CASSSGGGPSTDTQYF	TGCGCCAGCAGCTCCGGCGGGGGTCCGAGCACAGATACGCAGTATTTT
TRBV24-1	-	TRBJ2-1	13	-	CATSQVLGSEQFF	TGTGCCACCAGCCAAGTCCTAGGAAGTGAGCAGTTCTTC
TRBV29-1	-	TRBJ1-1	12	-	CSVVGGDTEAFF	TGCAGCGTTGTCGGGGGGGACACTGAAGCTTTCTTT
TRBV9	-	TRBJ2-7	14	-	CASSVSDTSYEQYF	TGTGCCAGCAGCGTCTCGGACACTTCCTACGAGCAGTACTTC
TRBV6-5	TRBD2	TRBJ2-7	14	-	CASRGLAGSYEQYF	TGTGCCAGCAGGGGACTAGCGGGATCCTACGAGCAGTACTTC
TRBV29-1	TRBD2	TRBJ2-1	13	-	CSTQRELYNEQFF	TGCAGCACCCAGCGGGAGCTCTACAATGAGCAGTTCTTC
TRBV11-2	-	TRBJ1-1	14	-	CASSFVTANTEAFF	TGTGCCAGCAGCTTCGTGACAGCGAACACTGAAGCTTTCTTT
TRBV4-1	TRBD1	TRBJ2-3	17	-	CASSQKPGTGGTDTQYF	TGCGCCAGCAGCCAAAAACCCGGGACAGGGGGCACAGATACGCAGTATTTT
TRBV7-8	TRBD1	TRBJ1-2	15	-	CASSSDRVLNYGYTF	TGTGCCAGCAGCTCAGACAGGGTCCTTAACTATGGCTACACCTTC
TRBV24-1	TRBD2	TRBJ2-3	18	-	CATSDLPRLAGGPDTQYF	TGTGCCACCAGTGATCTCCCAAGACTAGCGGGAGGGCCAGATACGCAGTATTTT
TRBV9	TRBD1	TRBJ1-4	13	few	CASSPRQGGGLFF	TGTGCCAGCAGCCCAAGACAGGGAGGTGGTCTGTTTTTT
TRBV5-1	-	TRBJ1-1	15	-	CASSWTAGGGTEAFF	TGCGCCAGCAGCTGGACCGCGGGGGGAGGGACTGAAGCTTTCTTT
TRBV18	-	TRBJ1-2	16	-	CASSPRPGTHNYGYTF	TGTGCCAGCTCACCGAGACCGGGTACCCATAACTATGGCTACACCTTC
TRBV28	TRBD1	TRBJ1-6	15	-	CASSLTTPGQGVNHF	TGTGCCAGCAGCCTAACCACTCCGGGACAGGGGGTCAACCACTTT
TRBV7-3	TRBD2	TRBJ2-1	14	-	CASSLGAGVLEQFF	TGTGCCAGCAGCTTAGGAGCGGGAGTCCTTGAGCAGTTCTTC
TRBV5-4	-	TRBJ2-7	15	-	CASSLNGAGIYEQYF	TGTGCCAGCAGCTTGAACGGGGCGGGGATCTACGAGCAGTACTTC
TRBV15	TRBD2	TRBJ2-7	17	-	CATSREGSRGSSYEQYF	TGTGCCACCAGCAGAGAGGGGAGCCGCGGGAGCTCCTACGAGCAGTACTTC
TRBV10-1	TRBD2	TRBJ2-5	15	-	CASSGDRTSQETQYF	TGCGCCAGCAGTGGGGATAGGACTAGCCAAGAGACCCAGTACTTC